Listed below are T cell receptor beta chains from one sample, sequenced in a study of Graves' ophthalmopathy and Graves' hyperthyroidism. From the multiplex PCR reads, TCRdb called clonotypes with MiXCR, one entry per CDR3 protein. The sample lists more than 300,000 distinct CDR3 sequences; approximately 18% were seen once. The sequencing input was peripheral blood. Receptor source: an adult woman with stable Graves' hyperthyroidism. CDR3s include the opening cysteine and the closing phenylalanine or tryptophan. Fields, in order: clone size, D gene, J gene, V gene, CDR3 DNA, CDR3 protein. A D gene is named only where the DNA matches it firmly. Only some rows state a clone size, as once, few, many or a class for expanded clones.

many,NA,TRBJ2-5,TRBV2,TGTGCCAGCAGTGATCAGCGGGAGACCCAGTACTTC,CASSDQRETQYF
NA,NA,TRBJ1-5,TRBV12-3/TRBV12-4,TGTGCCAGCAGTTTCTGGGAGGGTATCGGCAATCAGCCCCAGCATTTT,CASSFWEGIGNQPQHF
many,NA,TRBJ1-1,TRBV7-2,TGTGCCAGCAGCTTAAACCCGGTCGTGAACACTGAAGCTTTCTTT,CASSLNPVVNTEAFF
many,NA,TRBJ2-7,TRBV6-1,TGTGCCAGCAGTAAAGGACAGAACTACGAGCAGTACTTC,CASSKGQNYEQYF
NA,NA,TRBJ2-7,TRBV7-6,TGTGCCAGCAGCTTAGGATCCCCGGGCTACAAGCAGTACTTC,CASSLGSPGYKQYF
many,NA,TRBJ1-2,TRBV28,TGTGCCAGCAGAGGGGGGCCGGTCTATGGCTACACCTTC,CASRGGPVYGYTF
few,NA,TRBJ2-7,TRBV5-1,TGCGCCAGCACCGTTGGGGCGGACGACTCCTACGAGCAGTACTTC,CASTVGADDSYEQYF
many,TRBD1,TRBJ2-7,TRBV4-1,TGCGCCAGCAGCCAGGGACAGAGGGGACCCTACGAGCAGTACTTC,CASSQGQRGPYEQYF
many,NA,TRBJ2-7,TRBV2,TGTGCCAGCAGTCGAGACAGACACTACGAGCAGTACTTC,CASSRDRHYEQYF
many,NA,TRBJ2-5,TRBV12-3/TRBV12-4,TGTGCCAGCAGTCATTCGCGGGAGACCCAGTACTTC,CASSHSRETQYF
many,NA,TRBJ1-2,TRBV28,TGTGCCACCAAGTTGAAGCAGGAGGTTGAGGACTATGGCTACACCTTC,CATKLKQEVEDYGYTF
NA,NA,TRBJ2-7,TRBV18,TGTGCCAGCTCACTGCAACAAGGGACATTCAACGAGCAGTACTTC,CASSLQQGTFNEQYF
NA,NA,TRBJ2-7,TRBV4-1,TGCGCCAGCAGCCCGGGGGACAGCTCCTACGAGCAGTACTTC,CASSPGDSSYEQYF
NA,TRBD2,TRBJ2-7,TRBV6-1,TGTGCCAGTGAGAGCGGGGGAAATCCCTACGAGCAGTACTTC,CASESGGNPYEQYF
many,TRBD1,TRBJ2-7,TRBV28,TGTGCCAGCACCAGAAGTGGGACAGGGTGGTACGAGCAGTACTTC,CASTRSGTGWYEQYF
many,TRBD2,TRBJ2-7,TRBV15,TGTGCCACCAGGGATAAAAAATGGATGGCGGGGGAAGTACGGGAGCAGTACTTC,CATRDKKWMAGEVREQYF
few,NA,TRBJ1-1,TRBV20-1,TGCAGTGCTAGAGCTATTGGTTCGGGGAGGAACACTGAAGCTTTCTTT,CSARAIGSGRNTEAFF
many,TRBD1,TRBJ1-2,TRBV19,TGTGCCAGTAGTATAGGAGGGGGCTTCGCCTATGGCTACACCTTC,CASSIGGGFAYGYTF
many,TRBD2,TRBJ2-2,TRBV6-4,TGTGCCAGCAGTGAGTCGGGGACTAGCGGGGCCGGGGAGCTGTTTTTT,CASSESGTSGAGELFF
NA,TRBD1,TRBJ2-5,TRBV29-1,TGCAGCGGCCGACAGGGGCTACAGACCCAGTACTTC,CSGRQGLQTQYF
NA,NA,TRBJ1-2,TRBV2,TGTGCCAGCAGACCCGCGAGGTTGAGGGGCGCGAGGGGCTACACCTTC,CASRPARLRGARGYTF
many,NA,TRBJ1-2,TRBV27,TGTGCCAGCAGTTTAAACAACTATGGCTACACCTTC,CASSLNNYGYTF
once,TRBD1,TRBJ2-7,TRBV20-1,TGCAGTGCAGACCGCGGACAGGAGCCCTACGAGCAGTACTTC,CSADRGQEPYEQYF
few,TRBD2,TRBJ2-5,TRBV5-1,TGCGCCAGCAGCCCAAGGACTAGCGGCAACCTACAAGAGACCCAGTACTTC,CASSPRTSGNLQETQYF
many,TRBD2,TRBJ2-7,TRBV11-2,TGTGCCAGCAGCTGGGGAGTCGGGAGGGCGTACGAGCAGTACTTC,CASSWGVGRAYEQYF
NA,NA,TRBJ2-3,TRBV27,TGTGCCAGCAGTTTGGGCAACAGCAGATCCACAGATACGCAGTATTTT,CASSLGNSRSTDTQYF
many,TRBD2,TRBJ2-7,TRBV28,TGTGCCAGCAGTTTCTTGAGCGGGGACTCTGCCTACGAGCAGTACTTC,CASSFLSGDSAYEQYF
few,TRBD2,TRBJ2-2,TRBV30,TGTGCCTGGAGTGTACGACTAGCTGCCGGGGAGCTGTTTTTT,CAWSVRLAAGELFF
many,TRBD1,TRBJ1-1,TRBV20-1,TGCAGTGCCCGAAGACAGGGTGAAGCTTTCTTT,CSARRQGEAFF
few,NA,TRBJ2-7,TRBV20-1,TGCAGTGCTAGTTACCCCACTGGGGTGCGGGAGCAGTACTTC,CSASYPTGVREQYF
few,NA,TRBJ1-1,TRBV6-1,TGTGCCAGCAGGACCAGGCGGGGGGCTGTCACTGAAGCTTTCTTT,CASRTRRGAVTEAFF
many,NA,TRBJ2-2,TRBV4-3,TGCGCCAGCAGCCACGGCGGGACCACCGGGGAGCTGTTTTTT,CASSHGGTTGELFF
many,NA,TRBJ2-2,TRBV19,TGTGCCAGTAGGGGGACAATAAACACCGGGGAGCTGTTTTTT,CASRGTINTGELFF
many,NA,TRBJ1-5,TRBV28,TGTGCCACAGGGTGGAGGGTCAATCAGCCCCAGCATTTT,CATGWRVNQPQHF
many,TRBD1,TRBJ1-4,TRBV20-1,TGCAGTGCTAGAGATCAGGGGGTAAAACTGTTTTTT,CSARDQGVKLFF
many,NA,TRBJ2-5,TRBV28,TGTGCCAGCAGTTCACCCAATCTGGGGACCCAGTACTTC,CASSSPNLGTQYF
NA,TRBD2,TRBJ2-7,TRBV11-2,TGTGTCTGCAGCTCCCATCCTGGACTAGCGGGCTACGAGCAGTACTTC,CVCSSHPGLAGYEQYF
many,TRBD2,TRBJ2-7,TRBV15,TGTGCCACCAGCAGACGGACTAGCGGGACCTACGAGCAGTACTTC,CATSRRTSGTYEQYF
NA,NA,TRBJ2-7,TRBV6-4,TGTGCCAGCAGGGACCCGGTGGGTTTACTGGCCTACGAGCAGTACTTC,CASRDPVGLLAYEQYF
many,NA,TRBJ2-7,TRBV4-3,TGCGCCAGCAGCCAAGATCGAGGTGGAAACTACGAGCAGTACTTC,CASSQDRGGNYEQYF
many,TRBD1,TRBJ1-1,TRBV6-1,TGTGCCAGCAGGATGACAGGGGGGAACACTGAAGCTTTCTTT,CASRMTGGNTEAFF